The 20 T cell receptor beta chains below were found in one sample sequenced in a study of blood T cell repertoires in COVID-19 (TCRdb year 2020). The library was made by the immunoSEQ multiplex PCR assay. The clones in this table, taken by TCRdb from immuneACCESS, are in-frame only. Not every clone is retained; where verified, under half of the shortfall comes from an unresolved V gene, and the cause of the rest is unknown. The sample includes approximately 65,000 clones, with 90% observed a single time. 0.4% to 0.55% of the sample is in the top ten clones. Specimen: peripheral blood. Receptors were obtained from a middle-aged man with COVID-19, enrolled during active disease.

The chain has TRBV21-1 and TRBJ2-7; TRBD2, the D gene given by the table, was not confirmed from the DNA. TRBV21-1 counts as a pseudogene. This CDR3 is 14 amino acids long. The chain's CDR3 is CAIVLSRGSYEQYF. The CDR3 DNA follows: TGTGCCATCGTGCTGTCTAGAGGCTCCTACGAGCAGTACTTC.

The J gene is TRBJ2-2, the V gene TRBV7-8; D is unresolved. The J call may not be correct, given that the DNA end is closer to TRBJ1-3. The CDR3 length is 16 residues. CDR1 SGHVS and CDR2 FQNEAQ come from the germline V gene. CDR3 in DNA: TGTGCCAGCAGCTCCCGGTGGGGAGGGAATGGAAACACCATATATTTT. Its translation: CASSSRWGGNGNTIYF.

The V and J genes are TRBV19 and TRBJ1-4; 9 bases match TRBD1. There are 17 residues in the CDR3. V dropped 5 bases and J dropped 0; count of bases not matched to a gene: 7. The germline V gene encodes CDR1 LNHDA and CDR2 SQIVND (reference sequence). The CDR3 region is CASSHRGLPSTNEKLFF. For the CDR3, the DNA is TGTGCCAGTAGTCACAGGGGGCTACCTTCAACTAATGAAAAACTGTTTTTT.

The V gene is TRBV7-2, the J gene TRBJ1-2; TRBD1 matches 9 bases. CDR3 length: 15 amino acids. Per germline, CDR1 SGHTA and CDR2 FQGNSA. Losses at the gene ends were 1 base for V and 2 bases for J; bases not matched to a gene: 2. This CDR3 reads CASSLGTGENYGYTF. The CDR3 bases are TGTGCCAGCAGCTTAGGGACAGGGGAAAACTATGGCTACACCTTC. Looking up the rest from reference TRBV7-2 and TRBJ1-2 gives the full variable domain: GAGVSQSPSNKVTEKGKDVELRCDPISGHTALYWYRQSLGQGLEFLIYFQGNSAPDKSGLPSDRFSAERTGGSVSTLTIQRTQQEDSAVYLCASSLGTGENYGYTFGSGTRLTVV.

The chain combines TRBV24-1 with TRBJ1-5; maybe TRBD1 (5 bases). CDR1 is KGHDR and CDR2 is SFDVKD in the germline V gene. The CDR3 is made up of 13 amino acids. The V and J ends lost 3 bases and 6 bases respectively, with 8 bases between them. The CDR3 reads CATSDGRVQPQHF. For the CDR3, the DNA is TGTGCCACCAGTGATGGCAGGGTTCAGCCCCAGCATTTT.

The chain employs TRBV30 and TRBJ1-1; 9 bases agree with TRBD1. Germline CDR1 is GTSNPN and CDR2 is SVGIG (reference sequence). The CDR3 is made up of 13 amino acids. With V trimmed by 0 bases and J by 7 bases, 3 bases remained unmatched. The CDR3 spells CAWSVDRGGEAFF. The CDR3 DNA is TGTGCCTGGAGTGTAGACAGGGGGGGTGAAGCTTTCTTT.

CDR3 sequence: CASSQGFVSYEQYF. In DNA, the CDR3 is TGTGCCAGCAGCCAAGGTTTTGTATCCTACGAGCAGTACTTC. This chain links TRBV4-2 with TRBJ2-7; D ambiguous. Between the trimmed V and J ends, which lost 1 base and 1 base, there was a span of 8 bases. Germline loops: CDR1 LGHNA, CDR2 YNFKEQ. This CDR3 has 14 residues.

The chain joins TRBV5-1 to TRBJ2-3, with 10 bases lining up with TRBD2. The CDR3 spans 14 residues. The ends lost 6 bases at V and 2 bases at J; junction bases unmatched: 3. The germline V gene encodes CDR1 SGHRS and CDR2 YFSETQ. DNA for the CDR3: TGCGCCAGCAAAGCGGGAGGGTCCACAGATACGCAGTATTTT. Translation: CASKAGGSTDTQYF.

V gene TRBV19 combines with J gene TRBJ1-5; 8 bases line up with TRBD1. Germline V gene data show CDR1 as LNHDA and CDR2 as SQIVND (reference sequence). The CDR3 is 13 residues long. After removal of 5 bases from V and 5 bases from J, the junction contained 2 bases not matched to a gene. CDR3 DNA sequence: TGTGCCAGTAGTGACAGGGGCCATCAGCCCCAGCATTTT. Its protein product is CASSDRGHQPQHF.

The J gene is TRBJ1-1, the V gene TRBV4-3; 8 bases map to TRBD1. Germline V lookup: CDR1 LGHNA, CDR2 YSLEER. V was clipped by 2 bases and J by 4 bases; unmatched bases: 3. The CDR3 runs to 14 residues. CDR3 sequence (DNA): TGCGCCAGCAGCCAAATAACAGGGGGCACTGAAGCTTTCTTT. Protein sequence: CASSQITGGTEAFF.

V and J are TRBV6-5 and TRBJ2-7, with 8 bases fitting TRBD2. Germline-derived CDR1 and CDR2 are MNHEY and SVGAGI. The CDR3 extends over 14 amino acids. The V gene end was trimmed by 5 bases and the J gene end by 1 base; junction bases not matched to a gene: 4. The CDR3 bases are TGTGCCAGCAGTCCTCCGGGGGGGTCCTACGAGCAGTACTTC. This translates into CASSPPGGSYEQYF.

The genes are TRBV5-1 and TRBJ2-5; perhaps TRBD2 as D (7 bases). V lost 4 bases to trimming and J lost 6 bases, with 13 bases between them. This CDR3 spans 13 amino acids. Germline CDR1 reads SGHRS; CDR2 reads YFSETQ. The CDR3 protein is CASSVGGGQTQYF. The CDR3 nucleotides are TGCGCCAGCAGCGTAGGGGGGGGTCAGACCCAGTACTTC.

The chain uses TRBV2 and TRBJ2-7, with TRBD1 matching over 7 bases. V was clipped by 2 bases and J by 1 base; unmatched bases: 8. Germline V gives CDR1 SNHLY, CDR2 FYNNEI. The CDR3 is 16 amino acids. The CDR3, as DNA: TGTGCCAGCAGTGAAATTCCGACAGGGAAATCCTACGAGCAGTACTTC. Its translation is CASSEIPTGKSYEQYF.

The chain uses TRBV7-6 and TRBJ2-7; no clear D. This CDR3 has 12 amino acids. Germline CDR1 SGHVS, CDR2 FNYEAQ. Trimming cost V 4 bases and J 6 bases, with 10 bases left between them. The CDR3 reads CASSSTTSEQYF. Written as DNA, the CDR3 is TGTGCCAGCAGCTCCACTACCTCCGAGCAGTACTTC.

The J gene is TRBJ1-6, the V gene TRBV5-6, with a tentative D call TRBD1 (5 bases). CDR3 length: 14 amino acids. Germline V gene data show CDR1 as SGHDT and CDR2 as YYEEEE. Trimming removed 0 bases from V and 7 bases from J, with 8 bases in between. In DNA form, the CDR3 reads TGTGCCAGCAGCTTGGAAGGGGCCAATTCACCCCTCCACTTT. Its translation: CASSLEGANSPLHF.

The chain couples TRBV6-1 to TRBJ2-1, with 10 bases lining up with TRBD2. The germline gives CDR1 MNHNS, CDR2 SASEGT. Trimming cost V 0 bases and J 1 base; bases outside gene matches: 12. The length of the CDR3 is 20 residues. For the CDR3, the DNA is TGTGCCAGCAGTGAAGCGAGGCTAGCGGGAGATTTAGGGTCCTACAATGAGCAGTTCTTC. It codes for CASSEARLAGDLGSYNEQFF.

The rearrangement joins TRBV9 to TRBJ2-3; possible D gene TRBD2, 5 bases. The CDR3 spans 18 residues. Trimming pared 0 bases from V and 0 bases from J, leaving 17 bases between. Germline CDR1 and CDR2: SGDLS and YYNGEE. This CDR3 is CASSVGSAGPSSTDTQYF. The CDR3 region has the DNA TGTGCCAGCAGCGTAGGGTCGGCGGGCCCCTCGAGCACAGATACGCAGTATTTT.

The V and J genes are TRBV4-2 and TRBJ1-3, with a tentative D call TRBD1 (6 bases). This CDR3 region has 14 residues. Trimming cost V 4 bases and J 2 bases, with 9 bases left between them. Germline V lookup: CDR1 LGHNA, CDR2 YNFKEQ. The CDR3 protein is CASSLRDTGNTIYF. CDR3 nucleotides: TGTGCCAGCAGCCTCCGGGACACTGGAAACACCATATATTTT.

This clone has a handful of counts. The V gene is TRBV6-4, the J gene TRBJ2-7, with TRBD2 matching 9 bases. The CDR3 loop spans 14 amino acids. Per germline, CDR1 MRHNA and CDR2 SNTAGT. The J segment lost 3 bases and the V segment lost 7 bases, leaving 7 bases of the junction unmatched. The CDR3 region is CASTSGTSCYEQYF. The CDR3 region has the DNA TGTGCCAGCACCTCCGGGACTAGCTGCTACGAGCAGTACTTC.

The J gene is TRBJ2-7, the V gene TRBV5-1; 7 positions agree with TRBD2. The CDR3 is made up of 15 amino acids. J gave up 3 bases and V 2 bases, and 8 bases lay outside the gene matches. The V gene's germline CDR1 is SGHRS and CDR2 YFSETQ. The CDR3 DNA is TGCGCCAGCAGCTTTTCCGGCGGGAGCAGCTACGAGCAGTACTTC. Protein: CASSFSGGSSYEQYF.